This TCR beta chain was retrieved from a study of cytomegalovirus exposure and HLA in healthy donors (dated 2017 in TCRdb). Looking at the study overall: According to an earlier analysis of several hundred of the donors, about 170 million T cells yielded 95 million to 140 million unique TCR beta sequences and less than 300 Gb of sequence data. Donor age, sex, ethnicity and CMV serostatus were collected together with the repertoire data. HLA typing included class I and class II loci at four-digit resolution. In a later analysis, previously published TCR beta repertoires from about 670 donors were re-analyzed and high-resolution HLA genotyping was added so that TCR occurrence patterns could be studied. Approximately 300 gigabases of sequencing data and around 88 million unique TCR sequences made up an early release that covered roughly 670 HLA-typed donors. Along with the approximately 700-subject first cohort, a separate validation cohort of some 130 different subjects was used. To predict cytomegalovirus infection status, the study combined high-throughput TCR immunosequencing, statistical association of individual TCRs with disease status, and machine learning. Among the approximately 430 genotyped donors, approximately 82% belonged to the genetic ancestry cluster associated with self-reported Caucasian donors. The study aimed to test whether cataloging public T cell receptors could reveal signatures of past pathogen exposure. On average, roughly 240,000 unique TCR beta nucleotide sequences were sequenced per donor among more than 350 genotyped donors of the cohort, with roughly a sixth of those sequences being non-productive. Typing coverage differed by locus: A, B, C, DRB1 and DQB1 were typed in roughly 620-640 donors, DQA1 in 500 to 550, DPA1 in 600 to 610, and DPB1 in approximately 450. Several DR-DQ haplotypes were handled as single units for association and clustering because linkage in the cohort was strong. All discovery cohort repertoires had been generated on a single sequencing platform. An earlier analysis of approximately 580 of the donors used high-throughput TCR beta sequencing to judge whether each TCR beta V gene segment behaved as functional or pseudogenic. The later analysis used no new phenotypic data to find candidate immune exposures, relying instead on TCR beta sequences and their occurrence across donors. In a later genetic analysis, genome-wide SNP genotypes for about three fifths of the roughly 670 donors were used, and that subset was treated as a discovery cohort. The T cell repertoires of 666 subjects were profiled by immunosequencing and related to cytomegalovirus serostatus. Beyond this particular receptor, the publication reports: In a later analysis, HLA-associated TCR beta chains were found to be more clonally expanded and to have lower generation probabilities than equally common non-associated chains. Correlated functional status among segregating V segments might be attributable to linkage disequilibrium, but an unknown experimental factor could not be ruled out. A further reported finding was that TCR beta sequences accurately predicted the HLA-A and HLA-B alleles for most subjects in the first cohort. Across donors, most TCR sequences were observed very rarely, whereas some public TCRs were present in many individuals. Specific HLA alleles were associated with over 15,000 TCR beta sequences at a false discovery rate of 0.05 in a later analysis. According to a later analysis, TCR association rates differed among HLA loci, with DRB1 alleles showing the most associated TCRs and HLA-C alleles showing the fewest. In vitro tests confirmed that a few of the cytomegalovirus-associated TCR beta chains recognize cytomegalovirus antigens. Some IMGT-functional V segments, including TRBV6-2 and TRBV6-3, could not be distinguished by the 87-base-pair reads and were therefore excluded. In the study, 150 to 200 TCR beta chains were listed as associated with cytomegalovirus. According to a later analysis, most CMV-associated TCR beta chains appeared to be HLA-restricted, and the HLA associations seemed to be driven largely by CMV exposure. The sequencing pipeline was judged likely to have produced a cluster of highly shared sequence variants as a technical artifact. Presence/absence analyses assumed roughly uniform sequencing depth across donors, an assumption that may not hold. The classifier was reported to diagnose cytomegalovirus status with high specificity and sensitivity in both the original and validation cohorts. In this cohort, only TCR beta chains were sequenced, and detectable features were limited by the absence of alpha or paired-chain data. A later genetic analysis associated a missense DCLRE1C variant with V-gene and J-gene trimming of TCR beta chains, and an independent cohort replicated the association. In a later analysis, several top co-occurrence clusters were reported to appear linked to parvovirus B19, influenza, CMV and Epstein-Barr virus. It was suggested by the authors that the approach could potentially be generalized to other disease states and immunological phenotypes. According to a later genetic analysis, donors in an Asian-associated ancestry cluster had fewer N-insertions in productive TCRs than the approximately 650-donor mean. Because HLA typing was unavailable for some donors at each locus, only the typed subset was used in association tests. The only immune exposure information available for the cohort was CMV serostatus. Because counts were too low, around 18 rarely observed V segments, including chromosome 9 orphons, were left out of the earlier analysis of 500 to 650 of the donors. When HLA alleles, especially DR and DQ, strongly co-occurred, attributing TCR associations to individual alleles was difficult. Broadly in line with IMGT annotations, most TCR beta V segments showed up in productive rearrangements about 90% or about 30% of the time in an earlier analysis of some 590 of the donors.

Library preparation employed the immunoSEQ multiplex PCR assay. The multiplex PCR relied on a mix of 60 forward primers for TCR Vbeta segments and 13 reverse primers for TCR Jbeta segments. Amplification of the CDR3 region of rearranged TCR beta genes was performed with a multiplex PCR assay on genomic DNA. The amplified TCR beta libraries were sequenced on the Illumina HiSeq System as 87-base-pair reads. Per the source publication's procedure: A later analysis tallied tens of millions of unique TCR beta chains across the 666 repertoires, and approximately 12 million of those chains were shared by two or more donors. Raw reads were error-corrected and collapsed into unique sequences with a nearest-neighbor algorithm that merged closely related sequences to remove PCR and sequencing errors. To assign V, D and J gene segments, CDR3 sequences were aligned to IMGT reference sequences. For a sequence to be retained, a match of at least six nucleotides to both a V gene segment and a J gene segment was required. Rearrangements were classified as productive when the CDR3 lacked stop codons and remained in frame with V and J, and all other rearrangements were classified as non-productive. CDR3 was defined according to IMGT convention as the region running from the second conserved V-encoded cysteine to the conserved J-encoded phenylalanine. The earlier analysis of about 560 of the donors excluded any sequence lacking an unambiguous match to a single V gene segment. An earlier analysis of a few hundred of the donors called V segments functional above 56.7% productive rearrangements and segregating when the between-donor standard deviation exceeded 5%. A statistical classification framework was built for diagnosing cytomegalovirus status from the catalog of TCR beta chain sequences. In a later analysis, V and J genes were assigned by comparing TCR nucleotide sequences against IMGT/GENE-DB human TR gene sequences. Using the TCRdist pipeline, a later analysis assigned CDR3 sequences along with most-parsimonious VDJ recombination scenarios. In a later analysis, each TCR beta chain was defined by its CDR3 amino acid sequence together with its V-gene family, and reads lacking a unique V-gene family were excluded. As a way to deal with suspected cross-contamination and a sequencing artifact, a later analysis dropped over 550 nucleotide sequences that were highly shared and had low generation probability. For each public chain, a later analysis derived a clonal expansion index from normalized ranks of inferred template counts within each repertoire. A later analysis computed generation probabilities with a VDJ recombination model fitted to out-of-frame rearrangements, and checked the results against IGoR. A later analysis scored TCR-TCR, TCR-HLA and TCR-CMV co-occurrence with hypergeometric tests, applying a repertoire-size bias correction to TCR pairs. A later analysis estimated false discovery rates by permuting HLA or CMV assignments 20 times. A later analysis grouped co-occurring TCRs with DBSCAN, adding TCRdist sequence similarity when clustering within HLA-allele-positive subsets. For co-occurrence clustering, repertoires with fewer than 30,000 or more than 120,000 public chains were excluded, along with roughly 5 repertoires with anomalous nucleotide sharing. This immuneACCESS table, as held by TCRdb, lists in-frame sequences with V and J called but not all clones. Of the missing ones, under half trace to an unresolved V gene in checked studies; the others have no known cause. The V and J calls and the clone size are those of that table, but D and trimming were determined from the DNA. Here the sample has approximately 160,000 clones; 68% occur a single time. 4% to 5.5% of the sample is in the top ten clones.

The cohort was made up of 500 to 850 healthy bone marrow donors. All cohort members were sampled while nominally healthy, although unrecorded immune exposures were likely present. The donor tested CMV seropositive and was one of the 289 seropositive cohort members. A peripheral blood sample was provided by each donor, and peripheral blood mononuclear cells were used for TCR beta sequencing. Genomic DNA was extracted from the blood cell samples with the Qiagen DNeasy Blood Extraction Kit. Including the terminal cysteine and phenylalanine, the CDR3 comprises 14 residues. Only the CDR3 portion is preserved as DNA: 42 bases, with reading frame beginning at the first base. Clipping removes 5 bases from V and 7 bases from J, with 8 as the unmatched junction base count. The germline V gene (reference sequence) gives CDR1 as SEHNR and CDR2 as FQNEAQ. This clone was counted a single time. Its antigen specificity is not known. Per-nucleotide qualities are absent, and no much larger clonotype sits a single base away.

The chain employs TRBV7-9 and TRBJ1-2; 9 junctional bases match TRBD1. Sequenced: PBMCs. The TCR originated in a woman younger than 35 in good health and CMV-seropositive. The bases are TGTGCCAGCAGCGACACGGGACAGGGCCGTGGCTACACCTTC. Its amino acids are CASSDTGQGRGYTF.